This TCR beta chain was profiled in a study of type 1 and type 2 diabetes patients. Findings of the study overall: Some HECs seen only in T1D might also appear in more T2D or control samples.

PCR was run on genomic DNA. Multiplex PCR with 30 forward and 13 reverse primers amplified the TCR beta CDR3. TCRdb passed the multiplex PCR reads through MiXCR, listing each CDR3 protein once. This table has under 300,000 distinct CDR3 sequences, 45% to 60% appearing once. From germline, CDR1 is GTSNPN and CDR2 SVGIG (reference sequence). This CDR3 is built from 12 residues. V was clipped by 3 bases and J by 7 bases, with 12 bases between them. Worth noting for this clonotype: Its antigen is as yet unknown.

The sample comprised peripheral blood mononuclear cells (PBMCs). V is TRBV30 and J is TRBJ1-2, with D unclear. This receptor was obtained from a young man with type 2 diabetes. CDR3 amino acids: CAWSVRAAGYTF. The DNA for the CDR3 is TGTGCCTGGAGCGTGAGGGCCGCTGGCTACACCTTC.